This entry is about one T cell receptor (beta chain). These data originate in a study of blood T cell repertoires in COVID-19. The V segment lost 10 bases and the J segment 4 bases; nucleotides outside the gene matches: 8. Looked up from germline, CDR1 is SNHLY and CDR2 is FYNNEI. The length of the CDR3 is 13 residues. Libraries were prepared by immunoSEQ multiplex PCR; TCRdb keeps only in-frame clonotypes and omits some of them. Of 300,000 to 400,000 clones listed, around 87% were seen once; the top ten hold approximately 1%. This clonotype was sampled from a young man who had recovered from COVID-19. The rearrangement joins TRBV2 to TRBJ1-2; 8 bases align to TRBD1. Material: PBMCs or T cells enriched from blood (not recorded which). The DNA of the CDR3 is TGTGCCACCCCGGGACAGGCCTTCTATGGCTACACCTTC. Its protein product is CATPGQAFYGYTF.